Listed below are T cell receptor beta chains from one sample, sequenced in a study of glioma-infiltrating T cells after dendritic cell vaccination. Assay: immunoSEQ multiplex PCR; the TCRdb copy retains only in-frame clones and omits some. The sample consists of some 70,000 clones, roughly four fifths of them appearing once. This sample comprised blood, obtained before dendritic cell vaccination. Every receptor here comes from a human donor with glioblastoma. The CDR3 runs from the conserved cysteine through the conserved F or W. A D gene is named only where the DNA matches it firmly. Clone size is not always given. Where it is, it says once, few, many or a class for expanded clones.

len: 16; d_gene: TRBD2; j_gene: TRBJ2-1; v_gene: TRBV11-3; abundance: NA; CDR3nt: TGTGCCAGCAGCTTAGGGGCTAGCGGGGACTACAATGAGCAGTTCTTC; CDR3aa: CASSLGASGDYNEQFF
len: 14; d_gene: NA; j_gene: TRBJ2-7; v_gene: TRBV27; abundance: NA; CDR3nt: TGTGCCAGCAGTCGGCGGGACAGCCTATACGAGCAGTACTTC; CDR3aa: CASSRRDSLYEQYF
len: 16; d_gene: TRBD1; j_gene: TRBJ1-5; v_gene: TRBV19; abundance: few; CDR3nt: TGTGCCAGTAGTCGGACAGGAGTTCGTCGCAATCAGCCCCAGCATTTT; CDR3aa: CASSRTGVRRNQPQHF
len: 14; d_gene: NA; j_gene: TRBJ2-2; v_gene: TRBV5-1; abundance: NA; CDR3nt: TGCGCCAGCAGCAGAGGACTTGACACCGGGGAGCTGTTTTTT; CDR3aa: CASSRGLDTGELFF
len: 16; d_gene: TRBD2; j_gene: TRBJ2-1; v_gene: TRBV7-8; abundance: NA; CDR3nt: TGTGCCAGCAGCTTAGCGGGACTAGCGGCGGGGTATGAGCAGTTCTTC; CDR3aa: CASSLAGLAAGYEQFF
len: 14; d_gene: TRBD1; j_gene: TRBJ2-7; v_gene: TRBV5-4; abundance: NA; CDR3nt: TGTGCCAGCAGCTCCGACAGGGGGATGTACGAGCAGTACTTC; CDR3aa: CASSSDRGMYEQYF
len: 14; d_gene: TRBD1; j_gene: TRBJ2-3; v_gene: TRBV7-9; abundance: once; CDR3nt: TGTGCCAGCAGCTTCCAGGGGGCTACGGATACGCAGTATTTT; CDR3aa: CASSFQGATDTQYF
len: 15; d_gene: NA; j_gene: TRBJ1-6; v_gene: TRBV18; abundance: NA; CDR3nt: TGTGCCAGCTCACCACCTATCAGCGGTTATTCACCCCTCCACTTT; CDR3aa: CASSPPISGYSPLHF
len: 15; d_gene: NA; j_gene: TRBJ2-5; v_gene: TRBV7-6; abundance: NA; CDR3nt: TGTGCCAGCAGCCCCCAGGGTGGGCAGGGGGAGACCCAGTACTTC; CDR3aa: CASSPQGGQGETQYF
len: 14; d_gene: NA; j_gene: TRBJ2-5; v_gene: TRBV28; abundance: once; CDR3nt: TGTGCCAGCAGTTTATACGGGGTCCAAGAGACCCAGTACTTC; CDR3aa: CASSLYGVQETQYF
len: 17; d_gene: NA; j_gene: TRBJ2-3; v_gene: TRBV5-1; abundance: NA; CDR3nt: TGCGCCAGCAGCTTGGGGCCGCCGGGACTCCGCACAGATACGCAGTATTTT; CDR3aa: CASSLGPPGLRTDTQYF
len: 15; d_gene: NA; j_gene: TRBJ1-4; v_gene: TRBV19; abundance: once; CDR3nt: TGTGCCAGTAGTTCTCGGGGGGGCGGATCTGAAAAACTGTTTTTT; CDR3aa: CASSSRGGGSEKLFF
len: 15; d_gene: TRBD1; j_gene: TRBJ1-4; v_gene: TRBV7-9; abundance: NA; CDR3nt: TGTGCCAGCAGCCCCCGGGACAGGACTAATGAAAAACTGTTTTTT; CDR3aa: CASSPRDRTNEKLFF
len: 14; d_gene: TRBD2; j_gene: TRBJ2-3; v_gene: TRBV5-4; abundance: NA; CDR3nt: TGTGCCAGCAGCAGTAGCGGGGCCACAGATACGCAGTATTTT; CDR3aa: CASSSSGATDTQYF
len: 14; d_gene: TRBD2; j_gene: TRBJ2-1; v_gene: TRBV6-1; abundance: NA; CDR3nt: TGTGCCAGCAGTTCGGGGGGGGCATACAATGAGCAGTTCTTC; CDR3aa: CASSSGGAYNEQFF
len: 16; d_gene: NA; j_gene: TRBJ2-6; v_gene: TRBV28; abundance: NA; CDR3nt: TGTGCCAGCAGTCCGACAGGTAGCTCTGGGGCCAACGTCCTGACTTTC; CDR3aa: CASSPTGSSGANVLTF
len: 15; d_gene: TRBD1; j_gene: TRBJ1-1; v_gene: TRBV7-2; abundance: NA; CDR3nt: TGTGCCAGCAGCTTGAGGACAGGGGAGAACACTGAAGCTTTCTTT; CDR3aa: CASSLRTGENTEAFF
len: 15; d_gene: NA; j_gene: TRBJ2-1; v_gene: TRBV2; abundance: NA; CDR3nt: TGTGCCAGCACTCGGGGGTCTAGCTCCTACAATGAGCAGTTCTTC; CDR3aa: CASTRGSSSYNEQFF
len: 12; d_gene: NA; j_gene: TRBJ2-1; v_gene: TRBV11-2; abundance: NA; CDR3nt: TGTGCCAGCAGCTTAGCGGGGAATGAGCAGTTCTTC; CDR3aa: CASSLAGNEQFF
len: 19; d_gene: TRBD2; j_gene: TRBJ2-3; v_gene: TRBV5-6; abundance: few; CDR3nt: TGTGCCAGCAGCTTGGGACTAGCGGGGGGGCCACACGAAGGAGATACGCAGTATTTT; CDR3aa: CASSLGLAGGPHEGDTQYF
len: 13; d_gene: NA; j_gene: TRBJ1-2; v_gene: TRBV5-4; abundance: NA; CDR3nt: TGTGCCAGCAGCTTTGACAGAAACTATGGCTACACCTTC; CDR3aa: CASSFDRNYGYTF
len: 13; d_gene: TRBD2; j_gene: TRBJ2-1; v_gene: TRBV10-1; abundance: few; CDR3nt: TGCGCCAGCGGCGGGACTAGCGGGGAAGAGCAGTTCTTC; CDR3aa: CASGGTSGEEQFF
len: 16; d_gene: TRBD2; j_gene: TRBJ2-3; v_gene: TRBV30; abundance: NA; CDR3nt: TGTGCCTGGCGGAGTAGCGGGGGGCATAGCACAGATACGCAGTATTTT; CDR3aa: CAWRSSGGHSTDTQYF
len: 14; d_gene: NA; j_gene: TRBJ2-3; v_gene: TRBV10-3; abundance: NA; CDR3nt: TGTGCCATCAGTGAGGAAGCCTGGACAGATACGCAGTATTTT; CDR3aa: CAISEEAWTDTQYF
len: 15; d_gene: TRBD1; j_gene: TRBJ2-1; v_gene: TRBV11-3; abundance: NA; CDR3nt: TGTGCCAGCAGCTTAGGGACAGGGGGCTTCAATGAGCAGTTCTTC; CDR3aa: CASSLGTGGFNEQFF
len: 12; d_gene: TRBD1; j_gene: TRBJ1-2; v_gene: TRBV30; abundance: NA; CDR3nt: TGTGCCGGAACGACAGGGGACTATGGCTACACCTTC; CDR3aa: CAGTTGDYGYTF
len: 17; d_gene: TRBD2; j_gene: TRBJ2-2; v_gene: TRBV25-1; abundance: NA; CDR3nt: TGTGCCAGCACCCGGACTAGCGGGGGGGCCGACACCGGGGAGCTGTTTTTT; CDR3aa: CASTRTSGGADTGELFF
len: 15; d_gene: TRBD1; j_gene: TRBJ1-3; v_gene: TRBV9; abundance: NA; CDR3nt: TGTGCCAGCAGCGCGACAGGGTACGCTGGAAACACCATATATTTT; CDR3aa: CASSATGYAGNTIYF
len: 13; d_gene: NA; j_gene: TRBJ1-4; v_gene: TRBV6-6; abundance: NA; CDR3nt: TGTGCCAGCAGTTACAGAGGGGAGGGGAAACTGTTTTTT; CDR3aa: CASSYRGEGKLFF
len: 13; d_gene: TRBD1; j_gene: TRBJ1-2; v_gene: TRBV27; abundance: NA; CDR3nt: TGTGCCAGCAGTTTATCGAAGGGGGCTGGCTACACCTTC; CDR3aa: CASSLSKGAGYTF
len: 15; d_gene: TRBD2; j_gene: TRBJ2-1; v_gene: TRBV6-6; abundance: once; CDR3nt: TGTGCCAGCAGGGCATCGGGCGGGGGGGAGGGCGAGCAGTTCTTC; CDR3aa: CASRASGGGEGEQFF
len: 14; d_gene: NA; j_gene: TRBJ2-7; v_gene: TRBV6-1; abundance: NA; CDR3nt: TGTGCCAGCAGCGTTGCTGGGGTAGGGCGGGGGCAGGGCTTC; CDR3aa: CASSVAGVGRGQGF
len: 15; d_gene: NA; j_gene: TRBJ1-2; v_gene: TRBV2; abundance: once; CDR3nt: TGTGCCAGCACCCCGGACGCGGGGGGCTATTATGGCTACACCTTC; CDR3aa: CASTPDAGGYYGYTF